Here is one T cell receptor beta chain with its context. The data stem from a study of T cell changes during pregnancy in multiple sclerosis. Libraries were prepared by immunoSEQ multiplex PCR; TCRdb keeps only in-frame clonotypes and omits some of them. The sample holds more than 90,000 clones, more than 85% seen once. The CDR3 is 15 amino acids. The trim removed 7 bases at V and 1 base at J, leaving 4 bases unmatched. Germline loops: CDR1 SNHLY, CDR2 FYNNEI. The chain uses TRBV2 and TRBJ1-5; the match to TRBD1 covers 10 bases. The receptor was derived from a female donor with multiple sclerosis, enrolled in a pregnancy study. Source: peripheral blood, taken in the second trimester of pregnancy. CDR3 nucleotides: TGTGCCAGCACCCCGGACAGGGGGAGCAATCAGCCCCAGCATTTT. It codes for CASTPDRGSNQPQHF. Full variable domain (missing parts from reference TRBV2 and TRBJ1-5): EPEVTQTPSHQVTQMGQEVILRCVPISNHLYFYWYRQILGQKVEFLVSFYNNEISEKSEIFDDQFSVERPDGSNFTLKIRSTKLEDSAMYFCASTPDRGSNQPQHFGDGTRLSIL.